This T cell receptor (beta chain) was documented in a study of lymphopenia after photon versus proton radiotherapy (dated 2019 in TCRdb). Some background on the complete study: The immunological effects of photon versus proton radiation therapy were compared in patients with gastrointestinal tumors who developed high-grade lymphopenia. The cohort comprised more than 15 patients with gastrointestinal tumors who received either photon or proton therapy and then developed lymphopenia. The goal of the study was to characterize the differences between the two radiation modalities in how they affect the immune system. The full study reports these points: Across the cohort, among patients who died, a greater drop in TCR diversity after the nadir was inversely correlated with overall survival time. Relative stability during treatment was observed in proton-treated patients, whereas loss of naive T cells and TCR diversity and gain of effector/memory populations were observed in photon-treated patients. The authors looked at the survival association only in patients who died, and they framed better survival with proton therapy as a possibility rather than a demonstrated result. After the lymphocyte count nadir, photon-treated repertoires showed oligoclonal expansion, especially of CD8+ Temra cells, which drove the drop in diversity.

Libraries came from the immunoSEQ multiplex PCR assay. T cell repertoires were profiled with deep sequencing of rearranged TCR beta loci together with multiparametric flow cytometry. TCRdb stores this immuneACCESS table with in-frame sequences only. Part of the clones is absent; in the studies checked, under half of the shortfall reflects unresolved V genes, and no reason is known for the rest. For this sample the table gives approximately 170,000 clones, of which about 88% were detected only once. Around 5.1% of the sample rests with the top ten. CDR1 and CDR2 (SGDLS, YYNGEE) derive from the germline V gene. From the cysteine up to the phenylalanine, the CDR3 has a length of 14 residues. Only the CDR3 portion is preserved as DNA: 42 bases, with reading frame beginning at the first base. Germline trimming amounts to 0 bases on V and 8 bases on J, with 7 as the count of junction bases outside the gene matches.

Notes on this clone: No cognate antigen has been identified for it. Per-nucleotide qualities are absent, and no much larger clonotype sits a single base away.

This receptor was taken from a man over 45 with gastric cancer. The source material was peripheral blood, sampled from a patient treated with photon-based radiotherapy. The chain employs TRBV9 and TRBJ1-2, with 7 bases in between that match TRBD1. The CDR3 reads CASSVARQGGGYTF. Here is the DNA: TGTGCCAGCAGCGTAGCTAGACAGGGAGGCGGCTACACCTTC.